Below are 2 T cell receptor beta chains sequenced from a single sample in a study of blood T cell repertoires in COVID-19. Data came from immunoSEQ multiplex PCR; TCRdb stores just in-frame clones and leaves some out. The table includes about 58,000 clones, around 89% detected once. Input material: peripheral blood. The source of these receptors is a man aged 55 to 70 with active COVID-19.

V gene TRBV14 combines with J gene TRBJ1-2; 10 nucleotides match TRBD1. After removal of 2 bases from V and 8 bases from J, the junction contained 11 bases not matched to a gene. Germline V CDR1 and CDR2: SGHDN, FVKESK. The CDR3 length is 16 residues. The CDR3 nucleotides are TGTGCCAGCAGCCAATTGGCCCGGGACAGGGGATACGGCTACACCTTC. Its translation: CASSQLARDRGYGYTF.

This clone has a single count. CDR3 region: CASSKLQAPNTEAFF. The CDR3 nucleotides read TGCGCCAGCAGTAAGTTACAGGCTCCGAACACTGAAGCTTTCTTT. The V and J genes are TRBV23-1 and TRBJ1-1, with a possible D match to TRBD1 (5 bases). TRBV23-1 belongs to the ORF category, with a function that is uncertain. There are 15 residues in the CDR3. The germline V and J ends were trimmed by 5 bases and 1 base, with 14 bases remaining between them.